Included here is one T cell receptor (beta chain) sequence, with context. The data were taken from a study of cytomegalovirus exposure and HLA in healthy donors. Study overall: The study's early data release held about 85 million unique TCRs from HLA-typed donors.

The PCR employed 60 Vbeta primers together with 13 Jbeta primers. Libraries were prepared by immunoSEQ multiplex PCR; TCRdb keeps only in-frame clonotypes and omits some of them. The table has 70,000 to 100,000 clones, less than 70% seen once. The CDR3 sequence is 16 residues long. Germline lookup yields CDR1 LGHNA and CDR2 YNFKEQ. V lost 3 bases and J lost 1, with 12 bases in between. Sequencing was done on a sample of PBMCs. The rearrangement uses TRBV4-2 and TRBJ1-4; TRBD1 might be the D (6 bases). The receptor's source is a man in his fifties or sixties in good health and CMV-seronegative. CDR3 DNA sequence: TGTGCCAGCAGCCATGGCAGGGGTGGAACTAATGAAAAACTGTTTTTT. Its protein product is CASSHGRGGTNEKLFF.